This entry lists 20 T cell receptor beta chains sequenced from one sample in a study of cytomegalovirus exposure and HLA in healthy donors. This PCR relied on a set of 60 Vbeta primers and 13 Jbeta primers. TCRdb's copy holds only in-frame clones and misses some; the assay was immunoSEQ multiplex PCR. The data contain about 99,000 clones, 65% to 85% of them singletons. Material for sequencing was PBMCs. These receptors were collected from a man aged 35-49 years in good health and CMV-seronegative.

By proportion, this clone is medium-sized. This sequence joins TRBV21-1 and TRBJ2-7; the listed D gene, TRBD2, was not tested against the DNA. TRBV21-1 is tagged as a pseudogene. The CDR3 runs to 14 residues. The CDR3 DNA follows: TGTGCCAGCAGCAAAGAGCGGGAGTTTTACGAGCAGTACTTC. Protein product: CASSKEREFYEQYF.

This clone was seen only a few times. V gene TRBV11-3 combines with J gene TRBJ2-2, with 8 bases matching TRBD1. Germline V gene lookup returns CDR1 SGHNT and CDR2 YENEEA. V shed 5 bases and J 4 bases; nucleotides not matched to a gene: 6. The CDR3 is made up of 15 amino acids. The CDR3: CASSQTGVATGELFF. For the CDR3, the DNA is TGTGCCAGCAGCCAGACAGGGGTGGCCACCGGGGAGCTGTTTTTT.

The gene calls are TRBV5-1 and TRBJ2-7, with TRBD1 as a possible D gene (6 bases). Germline-derived CDR1 and CDR2 are SGHRS and YFSETQ. The CDR3 has 13 residues. V was shortened by 4 bases and J by 4 bases, with 12 bases between the two germline ends. CDR3 DNA sequence: TGCGCCAGCAGCATCGGAACAGGGTACGAGCAGTACTTC. Protein product: CASSIGTGYEQYF.

The chain couples TRBV2 to TRBJ1-2, with 9 bases lining up with TRBD1. V was clipped by 6 bases and J by 9 bases; unmatched bases: 8. From germline, CDR1 is SNHLY and CDR2 FYNNEI. There are 13 residues in the CDR3. CDR3 DNA sequence: TGTGCCAGCAGAGCAACAGGGGGCAGGAGCTACACCTTC. This sequence encodes CASRATGGRSYTF.

This clone was seen only a few times. The chain carries TRBV5-1 and TRBJ1-5, with D perhaps TRBD1 (5 bases). Germline-derived CDR1 and CDR2 are SGHRS and YFSETQ. Trimming removed 4 bases from V and 4 bases from J, with 18 bases in between. The CDR3 loop spans 16 amino acids. CDR3 residues: CASSLGGSGRNQPQHF. CDR3 nucleotide sequence: TGCGCCAGCAGCCTCGGGGGGAGTGGTAGAAATCAGCCCCAGCATTTT. Full variable domain (missing parts from reference TRBV5-1 and TRBJ1-5): KAGVTQTPRYLIKTRGQQVTLSCSPISGHRSVSWYQQTPGQGLQFLFEYFSETQRNKGNFPGRFSGRQFSNSRSEMNVSTLELGDSALYLCASSLGGSGRNQPQHFGDGTRLSIL.

The J gene is TRBJ2-7, the V gene TRBV28; possibly TRBD1 for D (5 bases). Germline CDR1 reads MDHEN; CDR2 reads SYDVKM. The germline V and J ends were trimmed by 3 bases and 0 bases, with 6 bases remaining between them. This CDR3 contains 13 residues. CDR3: CASSFGASYEQYF. CDR3 DNA: TGTGCCAGCAGTTTTGGGGCCTCCTACGAGCAGTACTTC.

In this sample, this clone turned up a few times. The chain has TRBV10-3 and TRBJ1-1; D is unclear. CDR3 length: 12 amino acids. Trimming removed 2 bases at V and 6 bases at J, with 7 bases between. Germline CDR1 and CDR2: ENHRY and SYGVKD. CDR3 amino acids: CAISESGAEAFF. The CDR3 nucleotides are TGTGCCATCAGTGAGAGCGGTGCTGAAGCTTTCTTT.

This chain uses TRBV5-1 with TRBJ2-1; possibly TRBD2 for D (6 bases). CDR3 size: 14 residues. Germline V CDR1 and CDR2: SGHRS, YFSETQ. The ends were cut back, 2 bases at V and 9 bases at J, with 15 bases in the middle. The CDR3 loop is CASSFSGGFGEQFF. In DNA, the CDR3 is TGCGCCAGCAGCTTTAGCGGTGGGTTCGGTGAGCAGTTCTTC.

The chain joins TRBV6-1 to TRBJ2-2; 7 bases align to TRBD2. V gave up 8 bases and J gave up 6 bases; unmatched junction bases: 9. The CDR3 runs to 14 residues. The germline gives CDR1 MNHNS, CDR2 SASEGT. CDR3 residues: CASQLTSWAGELFF. The CDR3 DNA reads TGTGCCAGCCAATTGACTAGCTGGGCCGGGGAGCTGTTTTTT.

This clone was recorded a few times. The junction does not match germline at one end; this may be a read error. The V gene is TRBV7-6, the J gene TRBJ2-1; the match to TRBD2 covers 7 bases. The CDR3 is made up of 12 amino acids. Per germline, CDR1 SGHVS and CDR2 FNYEAQ. CDR3 region: CASSLARREPFF. DNA for the CDR3: TGTGCCAGCAGCTTAGCGCGGCGGGAGCCGTTCTTC.

The rearrangement joins TRBV11-2 to TRBJ2-3, with 7 bases matching TRBD2. CDR3 length equals 15 residues. Germline CDR1 reads SGHAT; CDR2 reads FQNNGV. V lost 5 bases, J lost 6 bases, and 11 bases stayed unmatched. The CDR3 spells CASSLSGLGGDTQYF. The CDR3 DNA sequence: TGTGCCAGCAGCCTATCGGGACTGGGGGGGGATACGCAGTATTTT. The variable domain in full, with the rest retrieved from reference TRBV11-2 and TRBJ2-3, is EAGVAQSPRYKIIEKRQSVAFWCNPISGHATLYWYQQILGQGPKLLIQFQNNGVVDDSQLPKDRFSAERLKGVDSTLKIQPAKLEDSAVYLCASSLSGLGGDTQYFGPGTRLTVL.

This clone was seen more than once but under ten times. The J gene is TRBJ2-7, the V gene TRBV29-1, with 9 bases that match TRBD1. CDR1 and CDR2 from the germline V gene are SQVTM and ANQGSEA. V lost 6 bases, J lost 2 bases, and 8 bases stayed unmatched. The CDR3 is 14 amino acids. The CDR3 DNA is TGCAGCGTACGCGGGACAGGGTTCACCTACGAGCAGTACTTC. Protein sequence: CSVRGTGFTYEQYF.

The chain carries TRBV7-6 and TRBJ1-5; 9 nucleotides line up with TRBD1. The ends lost 1 base at V and 2 bases at J; junction bases unmatched: 6. Germline V gives CDR1 SGHVS, CDR2 FNYEAQ. The CDR3 contains 17 residues. CDR3 nucleotides: TGTGCCAGCAGCTTAGGGGGACAGGGTGATGGCAATCAGCCCCAGCATTTT. This sequence encodes CASSLGGQGDGNQPQHF.

V usage is TRBV21-1 and J usage is TRBJ1-3; the D call in the table, TRBD1, was not verified against the DNA. TRBV21-1 counts as a pseudogene. The CDR3 totals 16 residues. The CDR3 sequence: CASITGYGIPGNTIYF. CDR3 in DNA: TGTGCCAGCATTACAGGGTACGGTATCCCTGGAAACACCATATATTTT.

This clone came up once. The chain couples TRBV14 to TRBJ1-2; 10 bases are shared with TRBD1. CDR3 size: 15 residues. J lost 0 bases, V lost 5 bases, and 3 bases had no gene match. Per the germline V gene, CDR1 is SGHDN and CDR2 is FVKESK. Written as DNA, the CDR3 is TGTGCCAGCAGCGGACAGGGGGGAGCTAACTATGGCTACACCTTC. Protein: CASSGQGGANYGYTF.

This clone was observed a few times. The chain uses TRBV28 and TRBJ1-1; D perhaps matches TRBD1 (6 bases). V lost 7 bases and J 2 bases, leaving 23 bases between the germline ends. The germline gives CDR1 MDHEN, CDR2 SYDVKM. This CDR3 has 17 residues. The CDR3 here is CASTNLLGGGPNTEAFF. The CDR3 region has the DNA TGTGCCAGCACCAACCTCCTTGGCGGGGGCCCTAACACTGAAGCTTTCTTT.

This clone was seen a handful of times. The chain recombines TRBV30 with TRBJ2-2, with D maybe TRBD1 (5 bases). The CDR3 is 14 residues long. Germline-derived CDR1 and CDR2 are GTSNPN and SVGIG (reference sequence). Trimming pared 0 bases from V and 6 bases from J, leaving 11 bases between. In DNA, the CDR3 is TGTGCCTGGAGTGTAGTCAGGGCGGCCGGGGAGCTGTTTTTT. This encodes CAWSVVRAAGELFF.

This chain connects TRBV6-5 to TRBJ2-2, with TRBD2 identical over 13 bases. The CDR3 totals 15 residues. Germline V CDR1 and CDR2: MNHEY, SVGAGI. V lost 5 bases and J lost 7; bases outside the gene matches: 4. CDR3 in DNA: TGTGCCAGCAGTAGGACTAGCGGGAGTCACGGGGAGCTGTTTTTT. This translates into CASSRTSGSHGELFF.

V usage is TRBV6-5 and J usage is TRBJ1-5; D is uncertain. Germline V gene sequence: CDR1 MNHEY, CDR2 SVGAGI. With 5 bases removed from V and 13 bases from J, the gap between germline ends came to 12 bases. CDR3 size: 11 residues. The CDR3 nucleotides are TGTGCCAGCAGTCACGGACTGGAACAGCATTTT. Translation gives CASSHGLEQHF.

The J gene is TRBJ2-7, the V gene TRBV5-1; TRBD2 matches at 7 bases. Germline CDR1 reads SGHRS; CDR2 reads YFSETQ. Trimming cost V 5 bases and J 4 bases; bases outside gene matches: 9. The CDR3 length is 14 residues. CDR3 sequence reads: CASSRAGEIYEQYF. The CDR3 nucleotides read TGCGCCAGCAGTAGGGCGGGAGAGATTTACGAGCAGTACTTC.